This T cell receptor beta chain was obtained from a study of cytomegalovirus exposure and HLA in healthy donors. The overall study: Unique TCR beta sequences numbering about 100 million came from around 180 million T cells in an earlier analysis. Early released data had about 85 million unique TCRs, all coming from HLA-typed donors. Study-wide results and limits: Excluded were some V segments that proved indistinguishable, including TRBV6-2 and TRBV6-3.

The CDR3 is 18 amino acids. The germline gives CDR1 SGHRS, CDR2 YFSETQ. Trimming took 2 bases from V and 0 from J; bases not matched to a gene: 5. A remark on this clone: Antigen unknown.

The PCR ran on 60 Vbeta and 13 Jbeta primers. Repertoires were generated with immunoSEQ multiplex PCR, while TCRdb's copy carries only in-frame clones and drops some. The repertoire includes about 160,000 clones, 75% to 85% of them detected once, and less than 15% sits in the top ten. The chain combines TRBV5-1 with TRBJ2-3, with 14 bases that match TRBD2. The sample taken for sequencing was PBMCs. The receptor's source is a woman between 45 and 65 years old in good health and CMV-seronegative. This CDR3 reads CASSFGLAGGISTDTQYF. CDR3 DNA sequence: TGCGCCAGCAGCTTTGGACTAGCGGGAGGTATTAGCACAGATACGCAGTATTTT.